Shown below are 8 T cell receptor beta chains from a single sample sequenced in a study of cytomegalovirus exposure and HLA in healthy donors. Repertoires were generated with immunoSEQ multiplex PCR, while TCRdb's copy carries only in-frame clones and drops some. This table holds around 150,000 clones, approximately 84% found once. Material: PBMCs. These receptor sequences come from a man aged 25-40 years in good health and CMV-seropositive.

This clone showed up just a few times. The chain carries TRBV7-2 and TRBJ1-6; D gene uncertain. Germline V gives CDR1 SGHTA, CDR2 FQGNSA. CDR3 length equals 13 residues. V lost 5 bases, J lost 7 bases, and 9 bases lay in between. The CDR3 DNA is TGTGCCAGCAGCCAAAGCCCCAATTCACCCCTCCACTTT. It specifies CASSQSPNSPLHF.

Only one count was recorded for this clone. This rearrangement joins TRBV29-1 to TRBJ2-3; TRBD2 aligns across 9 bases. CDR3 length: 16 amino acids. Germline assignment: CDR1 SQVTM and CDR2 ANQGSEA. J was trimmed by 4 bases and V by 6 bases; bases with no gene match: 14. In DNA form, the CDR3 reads TGCAGCGTGCCCCCCTCGGTGGCGGGAGGGCCAGATACGCAGTATTTT. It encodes CSVPPSVAGGPDTQYF.

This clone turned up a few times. The CDR3 nucleotides are TGTGCCAGCAGTGAATACGGGGGGGCGGCCCTCCACTTT. This codes for CASSEYGGAALHF. The gene calls are TRBV25-1 and TRBJ1-6, with a possible D match to TRBD1 (6 bases). CDR3 length equals 13 residues. The germline V gene encodes CDR1 MGHDK and CDR2 SYGVNS. Trimming left V 0 bases short and J 14 bases short, with 11 bases between.

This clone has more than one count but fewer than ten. The chain's CDR3 is CASSLWQNYGYTF. CDR3 DNA sequence: TGTGCCAGCAGCTTATGGCAGAACTATGGCTACACCTTC. V gene TRBV5-6 combines with J gene TRBJ1-2, with no clear D. CDR3 length equals 13 residues. V lost 2 bases and J 2 bases, leaving 7 bases between the germline ends. CDR1 and CDR2 from the germline V gene are SGHDT and YYEEEE.

CDR3 in DNA: TGTGCCAGCAGCTCTAGCGGGGAGGGACCAGATACGCAGTATTTT. Amino acid sequence: CASSSSGEGPDTQYF. The chain combines TRBV7-3 with TRBJ2-3, with 9 bases identical to TRBD2. The CDR3 totals 15 residues. The germline V gene has CDR1 SGHTA and CDR2 FQGTGA. Losses at the gene ends were 4 bases for V and 4 bases for J; bases not matched to a gene: 6.

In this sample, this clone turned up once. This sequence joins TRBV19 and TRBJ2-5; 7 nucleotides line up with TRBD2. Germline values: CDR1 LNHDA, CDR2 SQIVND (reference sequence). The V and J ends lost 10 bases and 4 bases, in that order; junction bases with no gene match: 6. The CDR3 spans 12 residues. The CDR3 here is CATGRLGETQYF. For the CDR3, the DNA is TGTGCCACCGGGAGGCTGGGAGAGACCCAGTACTTC.

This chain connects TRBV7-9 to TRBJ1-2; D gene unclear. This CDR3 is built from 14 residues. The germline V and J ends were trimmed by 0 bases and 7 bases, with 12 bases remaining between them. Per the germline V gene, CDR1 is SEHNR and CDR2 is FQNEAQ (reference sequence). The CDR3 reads CASSLALAGSGYTF. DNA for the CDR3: TGTGCCAGCAGCTTAGCGTTAGCGGGGTCTGGCTACACCTTC.

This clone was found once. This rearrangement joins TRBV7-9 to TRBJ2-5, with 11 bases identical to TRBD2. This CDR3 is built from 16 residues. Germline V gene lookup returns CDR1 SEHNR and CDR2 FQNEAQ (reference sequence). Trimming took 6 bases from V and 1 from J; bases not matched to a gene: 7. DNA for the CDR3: TGTGCCAGCAGGTCAGGGACTAGCGGAATCCAAGAGACCCAGTACTTC. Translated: CASRSGTSGIQETQYF.